Shown below are 6 T cell receptor beta chains from a single sample sequenced in a study of spatial heterogeneity in lung cancer. Regarding time point: sample taken at primary tumor resection. Sequencing of whole RNA from tumor, nontumor lung or frozen PBMC involved no sorting. One entry per CDR3 protein, called by TCRdb with MiXCR from the 5' RACE reads. The sample yields some 45,000 distinct CDR3 sequences, approximately 10% seen once. The sequences come from PBMCs, collected at surgery. Every receptor here comes from a female donor with early-stage non-small cell lung cancer.

This clonotype was detected a few times. This rearrangement joins TRBV3-1 to TRBJ1-4; 10 nucleotides align to TRBD1. There are 15 residues in the CDR3. Trimming took 6 bases from V and 7 from J; bases not matched to a gene: 8. Germline V lookup: CDR1 LGHDT, CDR2 YNNKEL (reference sequence). DNA for the CDR3: TGTGCCAGCAGTCTTACTGACAGGGGGCCTGAAAAACTGTTTTTT. Translation: CASSLTDRGPEKLFF.

In this sample, this clonotype turned up a few times. The V gene is TRBV18, the J gene TRBJ1-4, with TRBD1 as a possible D gene (5 bases). Germline V gene sequence: CDR1 KGHSH, CDR2 LQKENI. The CDR3 length is 15 residues. The V end was cut by 0 bases, the J end by 7 bases, with 12 bases between. The CDR3 coding sequence is TGTGCCAGCTCACCACCGCAGGGCCTTGGTGAAAAACTGTTTTTT. This encodes CASSPPQGLGEKLFF.

CDR3 sequence reads: CASSYDGNTGTNSPLHF. The CDR3, as DNA: TGTGCCAGCAGTTACGACGGAAATACAGGGACTAATTCACCCCTCCACTTT. This chain uses TRBV6-5 with TRBJ1-6; tentatively, D is TRBD1 (6 bases). The CDR3 extends over 17 amino acids. Trimming removed 2 bases at V and 6 bases at J, with 17 bases between. CDR1 and CDR2 (germline): MNHEY, SVGAGI.

This clonotype was counted at least ten times. The chain employs TRBV29-1 and TRBJ1-4, with D unresolved. V lost 5 bases to trimming and J lost 5 bases, with 6 bases between them. The CDR3 sequence is 11 residues long. Germline CDR1 SQVTM, CDR2 ANQGSEA. CDR3 region: CSVRENEKLFF. Written as DNA, the CDR3 is TGCAGCGTTCGGGAGAATGAAAAACTGTTTTTT.

V and J are TRBV11-1 and TRBJ2-7, with 8 bases lining up with TRBD2. The CDR3 runs 15 residues. Germline-derived CDR1 and CDR2 are SGHAT and FQDESV (reference sequence). Trimming took 5 bases from V and 4 from J; bases not matched to a gene: 10. The chain's CDR3 is CASSHRGSGGYEQYF. For the CDR3, the DNA is TGTGCCAGCAGCCACCGGGGGAGCGGGGGTTACGAGCAGTACTTC.

This clonotype showed up just a few times. The rearrangement joins TRBV5-1 to TRBJ1-6; no clear D. Germline CDR1 is SGHRS and CDR2 is YFSETQ. V was pared by 0 bases and J by 9 bases, with 10 bases between. The CDR3 totals 14 residues. The CDR3 is CASSLELGSSPLHF. The CDR3 DNA is TGCGCCAGCAGCTTGGAACTGGGGAGTTCACCCCTCCACTTT.